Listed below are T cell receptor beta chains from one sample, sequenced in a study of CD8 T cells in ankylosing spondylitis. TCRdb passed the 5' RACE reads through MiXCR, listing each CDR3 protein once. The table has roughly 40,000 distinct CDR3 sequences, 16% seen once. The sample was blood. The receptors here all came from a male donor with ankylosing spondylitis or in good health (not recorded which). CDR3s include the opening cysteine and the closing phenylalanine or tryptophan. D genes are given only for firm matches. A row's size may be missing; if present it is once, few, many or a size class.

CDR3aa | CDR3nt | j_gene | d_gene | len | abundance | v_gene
CSAPPEAGGTDTQYF | TGCAGTGCCCCCCCAGAGGCGGGGGGTACAGATACGCAGTATTTT | TRBJ2-3 | TRBD2 | 15 | many | TRBV20-1
CASSQDFGTSGMDEQFF | TGCGCCAGCAGCCAAGATTTCGGGACTAGCGGGATGGATGAGCAGTTCTTC | TRBJ2-1 | TRBD2 | 17 | NA | TRBV4-3
CASSQEPGTYEQYF | TGTGCCAGCAGCCAAGAGCCCGGGACCTACGAGCAGTACTTC | TRBJ2-7 | NA | 14 | NA | TRBV4-2
CASSLFWSTDTQYF | TGTGCCAGCAGTTTATTTTGGAGCACAGATACGCAGTATTTT | TRBJ2-3 | NA | 14 | few | TRBV28
CSAGTRSTDTQYF | TGCAGCGCCGGGACCAGGAGCACAGATACGCAGTATTTT | TRBJ2-3 | NA | 13 | NA | TRBV29-1
CASRSSGGNTGELFF | TGTGCCAGCAGGTCTTCAGGGGGCAACACCGGGGAGCTGTTTTTT | TRBJ2-2 | TRBD1 | 15 | NA | TRBV6-1
CASSPDKKLTDTQYF | TGCGCCAGCAGCCCGGACAAGAAACTCACAGATACGCAGTATTTT | TRBJ2-3 | NA | 15 | many | TRBV5-1
CASSLASGRYNEQFF | TGCGCCAGCAGCTTGGCCAGCGGGAGGTACAATGAGCAGTTCTTC | TRBJ2-1 | TRBD2 | 15 | few | TRBV5-1
CASSLAGGPSFEQFF | TGCGCCAGCAGCTTGGCCGGGGGGCCTTCCTTCGAGCAGTTCTTC | TRBJ2-1 | NA | 15 | NA | TRBV5-1
CASSFAGRGVGELFF | TGCGCCAGCAGCTTTGCCGGGAGAGGTGTCGGGGAGCTGTTTTTT | TRBJ2-2 | NA | 15 | NA | TRBV5-1
CASSYSGGRGTGELFF | TGTGCCAGCAGTTACTCGGGCGGGAGAGGCACCGGGGAGCTGTTTTTT | TRBJ2-2 | TRBD2 | 16 | few | TRBV6-6
CASSAGLRSDTQYF | TGTGCCAGTAGTGCAGGGTTGAGGTCAGATACGCAGTATTTT | TRBJ2-3 | NA | 14 | NA | TRBV19
CSANSGSAYEQYF | TGCAGTGCTAATAGCGGGAGCGCCTACGAGCAGTACTTC | TRBJ2-7 | TRBD2 | 13 | few | TRBV20-1
CASRFGGAVTDTQYF | TGTGCCAGCAGATTCGGGGGGGCCGTAACAGATACGCAGTATTTT | TRBJ2-3 | TRBD2 | 15 | few | TRBV7-2
CASSEGLAKDTQYF | TGTGCCAGCAGCGAGGGACTAGCGAAAGATACGCAGTATTTT | TRBJ2-3 | TRBD2 | 14 | once | TRBV28
CASSWGVNYEQYF | TGTGCCAGCAGTTGGGGAGTTAACTACGAGCAGTACTTC | TRBJ2-7 | NA | 13 | few | TRBV28
CASSEPRGTNTGELFF | TGTGCCAGCAGCGAACCGAGGGGGACGAACACCGGGGAGCTGTTTTTT | TRBJ2-2 | NA | 16 | few | TRBV6-1
CASSSSGGTDTQYF | TGTGCCAGCAGTTCTAGCGGGGGCACAGATACGCAGTATTTT | TRBJ2-3 | TRBD2 | 14 | many | TRBV6-5
CASSRGQGTEAFF | TGTGCCAGCAGTAGGGGGCAAGGCACTGAAGCTTTCTTT | TRBJ1-1 | TRBD1 | 13 | NA | TRBV12-3/TRBV12-4
CASSFTGGDTEAFF | TGTGCCAGCAGTTTTACAGGGGGGGACACTGAAGCTTTCTTT | TRBJ1-1 | TRBD1 | 14 | few | TRBV12-3/TRBV12-4
CASSLQGSNEKLFF | TGCGCCAGCAGCTTGCAGGGGTCTAATGAAAAACTGTTTTTT | TRBJ1-4 | NA | 14 | many | TRBV5-1
CASSLKDRMGQPQHF | TGTGCCAGCAGCTTAAAGGACAGGATGGGTCAGCCCCAGCATTTT | TRBJ1-5 | TRBD1 | 15 | few | TRBV7-9
CASRPPTGRNEQFF | TGTGCCAGCAGACCTCCCACTGGGCGCAATGAGCAGTTCTTC | TRBJ2-1 | NA | 14 | many | TRBV6-5
CASTRHLSRDEQFF | TGTGCCAGCACCAGACATTTATCCAGGGATGAGCAGTTCTTC | TRBJ2-1 | NA | 14 | few | TRBV12-3/TRBV12-4
CKTIRGTEAFF | TGCAAAACAATAAGAGGGACTGAAGCTTTCTTT | TRBJ1-1 | NA | 11 | NA | TRBV28
CASSSLAQGRTGELFF | TGTGCCAGCAGCTCCCTTGCGCAGGGGAGGACCGGGGAGCTGTTTTTT | TRBJ2-2 | NA | 16 | NA | TRBV11-2
CASSPTGRTDTQYF | TGTGCCAGCTCACCGACAGGGCGAACAGATACGCAGTATTTT | TRBJ2-3 | TRBD1 | 14 | few | TRBV18
CASSLVSGEVNEQFF | TGCGCCAGCAGCTTGGTTTCGGGAGAGGTGAATGAGCAGTTCTTC | TRBJ2-1 | NA | 15 | few | TRBV5-1
CASSLVAGGYNEQFF | TGTGCCAGCAGCCTCGTAGCGGGGGGGTACAATGAGCAGTTCTTC | TRBJ2-1 | TRBD2 | 15 | few | TRBV11-2
CAISGLAGAQETQYF | TGTGCCATCAGTGGTCTAGCGGGGGCCCAAGAGACCCAGTACTTC | TRBJ2-5 | TRBD2 | 15 | NA | TRBV10-3
CASRLEGTEQYF | TGTGCCAGCAGACTAGAGGGTACCGAGCAGTACTTC | TRBJ2-7 | NA | 12 | few | TRBV7-9
CASSPGANEKLFF | TGTGCCAGCAGCCCCGGGGCTAATGAAAAACTGTTTTTT | TRBJ1-4 | NA | 13 | NA | TRBV7-2
CASSHRRNQETQYF | TGTGCCAGCAGCCATCGACGTAACCAAGAGACCCAGTACTTC | TRBJ2-5 | NA | 14 | NA | TRBV3-1
CASFKTDTQYF | TGTGCCAGCTTCAAGACAGATACGCAGTATTTT | TRBJ2-3 | NA | 11 | NA | TRBV25-1
CSASRGARTNEKLFF | TGCAGTGCTAGTAGGGGGGCCAGAACCAATGAAAAACTGTTTTTT | TRBJ1-4 | NA | 15 | few | TRBV20-1
CASSQNRGMNEQFF | TGTGCCAGCAGTCAAAACAGGGGTATGAATGAGCAGTTCTTC | TRBJ2-1 | TRBD1 | 14 | few | TRBV12-3/TRBV12-4
CASSQGLTNTGELFF | TGTGCCAGCAGCCAAGGACTCACCAACACCGGGGAGCTGTTTTTT | TRBJ2-2 | NA | 15 | NA | TRBV3-1
CASKLAGGNSYEQYF | TGTGCCAGTAAACTAGCGGGAGGCAACTCCTACGAGCAGTACTTC | TRBJ2-7 | TRBD2 | 15 | large | TRBV19
CASSLGLSGIGNTIYF | TGCGCCAGCAGCTTGGGTCTCTCAGGGATTGGAAACACCATATATTTT | TRBJ1-3 | NA | 16 | many | TRBV5-1
CASSSSFWGSGNEQFF | TGCGCCAGCAGCTCGAGCTTTTGGGGGTCAGGCAATGAGCAGTTCTTC | TRBJ2-1 | NA | 16 | few | TRBV5-1
CASSLGTSGVNEQFF | TGCGCCAGCAGCTTAGGGACTAGCGGGGTGAATGAGCAGTTCTTC | TRBJ2-1 | TRBD2 | 15 | NA | TRBV4-1
CASSLSGSGPTNEKLFF | TGTGCCAGCAGTTTATCAGGGTCGGGTCCCACTAATGAAAAACTGTTTTTT | TRBJ1-4 | NA | 17 | few | TRBV12-3/TRBV12-4